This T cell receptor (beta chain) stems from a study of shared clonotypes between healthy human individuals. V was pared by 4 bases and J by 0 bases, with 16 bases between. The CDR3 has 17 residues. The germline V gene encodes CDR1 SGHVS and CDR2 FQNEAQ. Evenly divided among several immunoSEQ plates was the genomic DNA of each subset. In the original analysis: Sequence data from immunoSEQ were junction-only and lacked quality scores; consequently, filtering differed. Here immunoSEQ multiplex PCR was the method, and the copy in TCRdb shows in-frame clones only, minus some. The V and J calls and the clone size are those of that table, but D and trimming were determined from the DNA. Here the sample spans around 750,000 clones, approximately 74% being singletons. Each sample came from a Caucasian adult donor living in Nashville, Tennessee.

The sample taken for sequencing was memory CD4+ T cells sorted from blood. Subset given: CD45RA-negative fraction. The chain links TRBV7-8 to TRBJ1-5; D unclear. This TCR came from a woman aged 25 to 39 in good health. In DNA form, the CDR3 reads TGTGCCAGCAGCTCGGGAAAGGGAATCTATAGCAATCAGCCCCAGCATTTT. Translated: CASSSGKGIYSNQPQHF.